A single sample is the source of the 13 T cell receptor beta chains below, sequenced in a study of blood T cells in healthy people across ages. The use of a sample-barcoded 5' primer and a J-beta primer mix characterized a second PCR of roughly 6 to 12 cycles. TCRdb reanalysed the 5' RACE reads using MiXCR and keeps one entry per CDR3 protein. The repertoire includes 700,000 to 950,000 distinct CDR3 sequences, 58% of them detected once, and approximately 20% sits in the top ten. Input material: blood. These receptors were obtained from a man aged 25-40 years in good health.

This rearrangement joins TRBV30 to TRBJ1-4; TRBD1 aligns across 7 bases. Germline V gives CDR1 GTSNPN, CDR2 SVGIG (reference sequence). The CDR3 runs 14 residues. V was pared by 5 bases and J by 0 bases, with 3 bases of the junction left unmatched. The CDR3 loop reads CAWLGTATNEKLFF. The DNA of the CDR3 is TGTGCCTGGTTGGGGACAGCAACTAATGAAAAACTGTTTTTT.

Note on this clonotype: The junction departs from germline at one end; a sequencing error may be responsible. The chain joins TRBV7-8 to TRBJ2-5; 7 positions match TRBD2. The closer fit of TRBJ2-7 to the DNA end suggests the J call may be wrong. This CDR3 contains 15 residues. The germline gives CDR1 SGHVS, CDR2 FQNEAQ. In nucleotides, the CDR3 is TGTGCCGGCAGCTTACTCAGCGGGGTTGTCTACGAGCAGTACTTC. Translation gives CAGSLLSGVVYEQYF.

The rearrangement uses TRBV27 and TRBJ2-7, with TRBD1 identical over 8 bases. V gave up 6 bases and J gave up 3 bases; unmatched junction bases: 7. The germline V gene encodes CDR1 MNHEY and CDR2 SMNVEV (reference sequence). This CDR3 spans 14 amino acids. The CDR3 here is CASSETGVVYEQYF. The CDR3 nucleotides read TGTGCCAGCAGCGAGACAGGGGTTGTCTACGAGCAGTACTTC.

The rearrangement joins TRBV5-1 to TRBJ1-5, with 11 bases fitting TRBD1. The CDR3 extends over 15 amino acids. Germline CDR1 reads SGHRS; CDR2 reads YFSETQ. The trim removed 4 bases at V and 6 bases at J, leaving 6 bases unmatched. This CDR3 reads CASSEDRGLGQPQHF. DNA for the CDR3: TGCGCCAGCAGCGAGGACAGGGGGCTCGGTCAGCCCCAGCATTTT.

The chain has TRBV9 and TRBJ2-7; TRBD2 is a possible D gene (5 bases). The J call may be mistaken, given a closer DNA end match to TRBJ2-5. CDR3 length equals 15 residues. Per germline, CDR1 SGDLS and CDR2 YYNGEE. The CDR3 loop reads CASSVSPSRKETQYF. CDR3 nucleotides: TGTGCCAGCAGCGTAAGCCCTAGCCGAAAAGAGACCCAGTACTTC.

This chain joins TRBV28 and TRBJ1-2; D call uncertain. The CDR3 contains 12 residues. Trimming removed 8 bases at V and 5 bases at J, with 12 bases between. Germline assignment: CDR1 MDHEN and CDR2 SYDVKM. The CDR3 loop is CASGDLGYGYTF. The CDR3 region has the DNA TGTGCCAGCGGTGACCTGGGGTATGGCTACACCTTC.

This chain connects TRBV27 to TRBJ2-7; D is uncertain. This CDR3 has 13 amino acids. Germline V gene data show CDR1 as MNHEY and CDR2 as SMNVEV (reference sequence). Trimming left V 5 bases short and J 1 base short, with 9 bases between. The CDR3 DNA reads TGTGCCAGCAGTCCCGACTGGTCCTACGAGCAGTACTTC. The encoded protein is CASSPDWSYEQYF.

This chain connects TRBV29-1 to TRBJ2-5; no clear D gene. The end of the DNA is better explained by TRBJ2-7, so the J call may be wrong. Germline V gives CDR1 SQVTM, CDR2 ANQGSEA. The CDR3 runs 11 residues. CDR3 DNA sequence: TGCAGCGTTGACCTTAACTACGAGCAGTACTTC. Protein sequence: CSVDLNYEQYF.

The chain couples TRBV20-1 to TRBJ1-1, with D uncertain. The CDR3 loop spans 12 amino acids. Looked up from germline, CDR1 is DFQATT and CDR2 is SNEGSKA (reference sequence). V shed 2 bases and J shed 4 bases, with 8 bases lying between them. This CDR3 is CSARKSGTEAFF. The DNA for the CDR3 is TGCAGTGCTAGAAAGAGTGGCACTGAAGCTTTCTTT.

This rearrangement joins TRBV20-1 to TRBJ2-7; D is perhaps TRBD1 (6 bases). This CDR3 spans 15 amino acids. CDR1 DFQATT and CDR2 SNEGSKA come from the germline V gene (reference sequence). The ends were cut back, 0 bases at V and 1 base at J, with 13 bases in the middle. Here the CDR3 reads CSARDHRANSYEQYF. CDR3 DNA: TGCAGTGCTAGAGATCACAGGGCAAATTCCTACGAGCAGTACTTC.

The V and J genes are TRBV29-1 and TRBJ2-1, with TRBD2 identical over 8 bases. Germline CDR1 reads SQVTM; CDR2 reads ANQGSEA. The CDR3 is made up of 16 amino acids. In DNA form, the CDR3 reads TGCAGTAGCGGGGCGACATCCCTAAGCTCCTACAATGAGCAGTTCTTC. It encodes CSSGATSLSSYNEQFF.

This rearrangement joins TRBV5-1 to TRBJ2-1; TRBD2 agrees at 8 bases. The germline CDR1 and CDR2 sequences are SGHRS and YFSETQ. V lost 2 bases to trimming and J lost 10 bases; unmatched junction nucleotides: 2. The CDR3 contains 12 residues. CDR3 sequence: CASSFASGEQFF. The CDR3 DNA reads TGCGCCAGCAGCTTCGCTAGCGGGGAGCAGTTCTTC.

This rearrangement joins TRBV4-3 to TRBJ1-6, with D possibly TRBD1 on 6 matching bases. Germline V gene lookup returns CDR1 LGHNA and CDR2 YSLEER. The CDR3 has 17 residues. The germline V and J ends were trimmed by 1 base and 7 bases, with 17 bases remaining between them. CDR3 amino acids: CASSQVYRGGANSPLHF. DNA of the CDR3: TGCGCCAGCAGCCAAGTGTATCGTGGGGGGGCGAATTCACCCCTCCACTTT.